One and the same sample provided the 14 T cell receptor beta chains below, sequenced in a study of T cell responses to AZD1222 COVID-19 vaccine. Only in-frame clones appear in the TCRdb table, and some are missing; sequencing was by immunoSEQ multiplex PCR. There are some 130,000 clones in the sample; 88% occur only once, and around 20% lies in the top ten. The source material was peripheral blood, sampled on day 0 of MenACWY control vaccination. Receptors originate from an adult in good health.

This rearrangement joins TRBV7-9 to TRBJ2-3, with 12 nucleotides matching TRBD2. Unmatched junction bases numbered 2, after V lost 5 bases and J lost 5 bases. This CDR3 is 14 amino acids long. CDR1 and CDR2 from the germline V gene are SEHNR and FQNEAQ (reference sequence). In DNA form, the CDR3 reads TGTGCCAGCAGCCGACTAGCGGGAGTAGATACGCAGTATTTT. Protein product: CASSRLAGVDTQYF.

This clone was counted a single time. The chain joins TRBV7-8 to TRBJ1-5; TRBD1 matches at 9 bases. CDR3 length: 13 amino acids. After removal of 4 bases from V and 7 bases from J, the junction contained 2 bases not matched to a gene. Per germline, CDR1 SGHVS and CDR2 FQNEAQ. The CDR3: CASSSTGGQPQHF. Written as DNA, the CDR3 is TGTGCCAGCAGCTCGACAGGGGGGCAGCCCCAGCATTTT.

This clone showed up just a few times. This chain links TRBV28 with TRBJ2-1; D gene ambiguous. Trimming left V 5 bases short and J 2 bases short, with 10 bases between. The CDR3 has 14 residues. Germline lookup yields CDR1 MDHEN and CDR2 SYDVKM. The CDR3 region has the DNA TGTGCCAGCAGTGCCAGGCCTACCTACAATGAGCAGTTCTTC. As protein: CASSARPTYNEQFF. Combining the CDR3 with reference TRBV28 and TRBJ2-1 gives the whole variable domain DVKVTQSSRYLVKRTGEKVFLECVQDMDHENMFWYRQDPGLGLRLIYFSYDVKMKEKGDIPEGYSVSREKKERFSLILESASTNQTSMYLCASSARPTYNEQFFGPGTRLTVL.

The chain combines TRBV6-5 with TRBJ1-5; no reliable D call. Between the trimmed V and J ends, which lost 0 bases and 1 base, there was a span of 7 bases. The germline CDR1 and CDR2 sequences are MNHEY and SVGAGI. The CDR3 consists of 15 residues. CDR3 DNA: TGTGCCAGCAGTTACTCTTTACTGAGCAATCAGCCCCAGCATTTT. This codes for CASSYSLLSNQPQHF.

This chain joins TRBV3-1 (or the pseudogene TRBV3-2) and TRBJ2-1, with D possibly matching TRBD1 (5 bases). The germline gives CDR1 LGHDT, CDR2 YNNKEL (reference sequence). Trimming pared 5 bases from V and 4 bases from J, leaving 12 bases between. The CDR3 sequence is 14 residues long. For the CDR3, the DNA is TGTGCCAGCAGCTCTCACAGGCTTTACAATGAGCAGTTCTTC. Its protein is CASSSHRLYNEQFF.

The genes are TRBV3-1 (or the pseudogene TRBV3-2) and TRBJ2-1, with D uncertain. With 1 base removed from V and 2 bases from J, the gap between germline ends came to 9 bases. Germline-derived CDR1 and CDR2 are LGHDT and YNNKEL (reference sequence). The CDR3 is made up of 15 amino acids. The CDR3 DNA sequence: TGTGCCAGCAGCCAAGCCTCACAGCCCTACAATGAGCAGTTCTTC. Translation: CASSQASQPYNEQFF.

The V call is TRBV28, the J call TRBJ2-3; a possible D gene is TRBD2 (7 bases). Between the trimmed V and J ends, which lost 6 bases and 0 bases, there was a span of 13 bases. The CDR3 covers 15 residues. Germline CDR1 MDHEN, CDR2 SYDVKM. CDR3 DNA: TGTGCCAGCAGGAGGGGGGGGGCTAGCACAGATACGCAGTATTTT. The encoded protein is CASRRGGASTDTQYF.

J is TRBJ2-7 and V is TRBV7-3; D gene uncertain. Germline V gene sequence: CDR1 SGHTA, CDR2 FQGTGA. V dropped 2 bases and J dropped 0 bases, with 5 bases sitting between them. This CDR3 spans 13 amino acids. The CDR3 sequence is CASSLLHSYEQYF. The CDR3 coding sequence is TGTGCCAGCAGCTTACTACACTCCTACGAGCAGTACTTC.

This chain connects TRBV5-1 to TRBJ1-6, with 7 bases that match TRBD1. V lost 4 bases, J lost 7 bases, and 8 bases stayed unmatched. The CDR3 has 15 residues. Per germline, CDR1 SGHRS and CDR2 YFSETQ. CDR3 loop: CASSRGQRKNSPLHF. The CDR3 nucleotides are TGCGCCAGCAGCCGGGGACAGAGAAAAAATTCACCCCTCCACTTT.

The gene calls are TRBV4-1 and TRBJ2-3; D is perhaps TRBD1 (6 bases). Per germline, CDR1 MGHRA and CDR2 YSYEKL. The CDR3 is 18 amino acids. Trimming stripped 6 bases from V and 5 bases from J, with 27 bases between. This chain's CDR3 is CASRRVLETRGKVDTQYF. The DNA of the CDR3 is TGCGCCAGCAGGCGGGTTCTTGAAACCAGGGGTAAAGTAGATACGCAGTATTTT.

The chain carries TRBV30 and TRBJ1-3; D call uncertain. Germline CDR1 GTSNPN, CDR2 SVGIG (reference sequence). Trimming cost V 4 bases and J 3 bases, with 10 bases left between them. The CDR3 loop spans 13 amino acids. CDR3 sequence (DNA): TGTGCCTGGAATTCGGCCAGTGGAAACACCATATATTTT. Its protein product is CAWNSASGNTIYF.

The CDR3 coding sequence is TGTGCCAGCAGCTTGAACAATAATCAGCCCCAGCATTTT. Its translation is CASSLNNNQPQHF. The chain carries TRBV2 and TRBJ1-5; D gene ambiguous. Trimming pared 6 bases from V and 4 bases from J, leaving 10 bases between. Germline CDR1 and CDR2: SNHLY and FYNNEI. The CDR3 totals 13 residues.

In its sample, this clone was seen a few times. The chain links TRBV6-6 to TRBJ1-2; 7 nucleotides align to TRBD1. Germline loops: CDR1 MNHNY, CDR2 SVGAGI (reference sequence). Losses at the gene ends were 5 bases for V and 14 bases for J; bases not matched to a gene: 8. The CDR3 is 11 residues long. CDR3 protein: CASSRGQTVTF. The CDR3 bases are TGTGCCAGCAGTAGGGGACAGACGGTAACCTTC.

The chain has TRBV4-1 and TRBJ1-2; no firm D call. Per germline, CDR1 MGHRA and CDR2 YSYEKL. V lost 3 bases, J lost 10 bases, and 12 bases lay in between. The CDR3 has 12 residues. The CDR3 DNA follows: TGCGCCAGCAGCCAGGGAACTCCGGTCTACACCTTC. It translates to CASSQGTPVYTF.